Below, 19 T cell receptor beta chains from the same sample are listed, as sequenced in a study of cytomegalovirus exposure and HLA in healthy donors. The PCR used 60 Vbeta and 13 Jbeta primers. Here immunoSEQ multiplex PCR was the method, and the copy in TCRdb shows in-frame clones only, minus some. The sample shows 100,000 to 120,000 clones, over 65% of them seen only once. Sequenced input: PBMCs. Receptor source: a woman aged 30 to 39 in good health and CMV-seronegative.

In DNA, the CDR3 is TGCAGCGTGGGGACAGGGGACTCCTACGAGCAGTACTTC. Protein sequence: CSVGTGDSYEQYF. The chain is built from TRBV29-1 and TRBJ2-7; 10 bases agree with TRBD1. Trimming cost V 6 bases and J 0 bases; bases outside gene matches: 2. CDR1 and CDR2 (germline): SQVTM, ANQGSEA. The CDR3 spans 13 residues.

The chain joins TRBV28 to TRBJ2-7, with D maybe TRBD1 (6 bases). Trimming took off 6 bases at V and 5 bases at J, with 20 bases between the two ends. There are 15 residues in the CDR3. CDR1 MDHEN and CDR2 SYDVKM come from the germline V gene. The CDR3 loop is CASRGAGTRTNEQYF. The CDR3 coding sequence is TGTGCCAGCAGGGGAGCAGGGACAAGAACTAACGAGCAGTACTTC.

The V call is TRBV30, the J call TRBJ1-4; 9 positions match TRBD1. The J segment lost 7 bases and the V segment lost 2 bases, leaving 5 bases of the junction unmatched. CDR1 and CDR2 (germline): GTSNPN, SVGIG (reference sequence). The CDR3 totals 14 residues. The CDR3 sequence is CAWSRTGAREKLFF. In DNA form, the CDR3 reads TGTGCCTGGAGTAGGACAGGGGCTCGTGAAAAACTGTTTTTT.

J is TRBJ2-7 and V is TRBV5-6; no firm D call. The germline V gene encodes CDR1 SGHDT and CDR2 YYEEEE. Trimming left V 0 bases short and J 4 bases short, with 5 bases between. CDR3 length: 12 amino acids. This CDR3 is CASSLGEYEQYF. CDR3 bases: TGTGCCAGCAGCTTGGGAGAATACGAGCAGTACTTC.

The chain joins TRBV6-5 to TRBJ2-7; the match to TRBD1 covers 8 bases. The germline V gene has CDR1 MNHEY and CDR2 SVGAGI. There are 12 residues in the CDR3. V was clipped by 8 bases and J by 5 bases; unmatched bases: 5. CDR3 sequence: CASRDRSHEQYF. CDR3 in DNA: TGTGCCAGCCGGGACAGGTCCCACGAGCAGTACTTC.

V is TRBV11-2 and J is TRBJ2-7; 8 nucleotides agree with TRBD2. The V gene end was trimmed by 2 bases and the J gene end by 5 bases; junction bases not matched to a gene: 5. Germline V gene sequence: CDR1 SGHAT, CDR2 FQNNGV. The length of the CDR3 is 14 residues. CDR3 loop: CASSLFSGGNEQYF. CDR3 bases: TGTGCCAGCAGCTTATTCAGCGGGGGAAACGAGCAGTACTTC.

The rearrangement joins TRBV28 to TRBJ1-4; the D is unclear. Germline CDR1 and CDR2: MDHEN and SYDVKM. This CDR3 comprises 15 residues. The ends were cut back, 7 bases at V and 8 bases at J, with 20 bases in the middle. This CDR3 is CASTSLAGAVEKLFF. The CDR3 DNA is TGTGCCAGCACTTCCTTGGCGGGTGCGGTCGAAAAACTGTTTTTT.

This clone has only one observation. The chain uses TRBV30 and TRBJ2-1, with 7 bases lining up with TRBD2. Germline V lookup: CDR1 GTSNPN, CDR2 SVGIG (reference sequence). CDR3 length: 15 residues. J lost 3 bases, V lost 4 bases, and 9 bases had no gene match. The CDR3 here is CAWNKASGFYNEQFF. Written as DNA, the CDR3 is TGTGCCTGGAATAAGGCTAGCGGCTTCTACAATGAGCAGTTCTTC.

This clone was found once. This chain joins TRBV7-9 and TRBJ2-5, with 9 positions matching TRBD1. Germline trimming cut 4 bases from V and 5 bases from J; bases unmatched to any gene: 5. From germline, CDR1 is SEHNR and CDR2 FQNEAQ (reference sequence). This CDR3 spans 14 amino acids. This CDR3 is CASSSGTGSETQYF. The CDR3 region has the DNA TGTGCCAGCAGCTCCGGGACAGGGAGTGAGACCCAGTACTTC.

This clone was observed a single time. The CDR3 reads CASVPGLAGKETQYF. CDR3 coding DNA: TGTGCCAGCGTACCGGGACTAGCGGGGAAAGAGACCCAGTACTTC. The rearrangement links TRBV25-1 to TRBJ2-5; 13 bases line up with TRBD2. The germline CDR1 and CDR2 sequences are MGHDK and SYGVNS. Trimming cost V 8 bases and J 3 bases; bases outside gene matches: 6. This CDR3 contains 15 residues.

The chain employs TRBV30 and TRBJ1-2; the D is unclear. The CDR3 extends over 12 amino acids. The germline gives CDR1 GTSNPN, CDR2 SVGIG (reference sequence). Trimming shortened V by 3 bases and J by 4 bases, and 9 bases separated the two germline ends. CDR3 in amino acids: CAWRAETYGYTF. CDR3 DNA: TGTGCCTGGAGGGCGGAGACCTATGGCTACACCTTC. Variable domain in full (rest from reference TRBV30 and TRBJ1-2): SQTIHQWPATLVQPVGSPLSLECTVEGTSNPNLYWYRQAAGRGLQLLFYSVGIGQISSEVPQNLSASRPQDRQFILSSKKLLLSDSGFYLCAWRAETYGYTFGSGTRLTVV.

The chain has TRBV4-3 and TRBJ2-1; 10 bases align to TRBD2. The CDR3 consists of 15 residues. Germline trimming cut 0 bases from V and 4 bases from J; bases unmatched to any gene: 0. CDR1 and CDR2 from the germline V gene are LGHNA and YSLEER. The CDR3 sequence is CASSQDSGGYNEQFF. DNA of the CDR3: TGCGCCAGCAGCCAAGATAGCGGGGGGTACAATGAGCAGTTCTTC.

This clone was recorded once. V is TRBV5-4 and J is TRBJ1-1; D is perhaps TRBD1 (5 bases). Germline CDR1 is SGHNT and CDR2 is YYREEE (reference sequence). The V end was cut by 4 bases, the J end by 6 bases, with 25 bases between. This CDR3 spans 17 amino acids. CDR3 loop: CASSRMGGAGVGAEAFF. The CDR3, as DNA: TGTGCCAGCAGCCGAATGGGCGGGGCGGGAGTGGGCGCTGAAGCTTTCTTT.

J is TRBJ1-2 and V is TRBV7-2; 8 bases match TRBD1. Germline V gives CDR1 SGHTA, CDR2 FQGNSA. The CDR3 loop spans 16 amino acids. The trim removed 5 bases at V and 2 bases at J, leaving 10 bases unmatched. The chain's CDR3 is CASSQDRQGMNYGYTF. The CDR3 DNA reads TGTGCCAGCAGCCAGGATAGACAGGGGATGAACTATGGCTACACCTTC.

This rearrangement joins TRBV7-9 to TRBJ1-1, with TRBD1 matching 10 bases. Trimming cost V 7 bases and J 6 bases; bases outside gene matches: 11. The germline V gene has CDR1 SEHNR and CDR2 FQNEAQ (reference sequence). The CDR3 is 15 amino acids. CDR3 amino acids: CASTEDRGRYAEAFF. CDR3 DNA sequence: TGTGCCAGCACCGAAGACAGGGGGCGCTACGCTGAAGCTTTCTTT.

The J gene is TRBJ1-1, the V gene TRBV7-2; no reliable D call. The V gene's germline CDR1 is SGHTA and CDR2 FQGNSA. Trimming left V 3 bases short and J 0 bases short, with 11 bases between. The CDR3 covers 15 residues. The chain's CDR3 is CASSFGSLMNTEAFF. CDR3 DNA sequence: TGTGCCAGCAGCTTCGGGAGCCTCATGAACACTGAAGCTTTCTTT.

The genes are TRBV11-2 and TRBJ2-1; the D is unclear. The CDR3 loop spans 14 amino acids. V was shortened by 1 base and J by 5 bases, with 9 bases between the two germline ends. The germline V gene has CDR1 SGHAT and CDR2 FQNNGV. The CDR3 loop reads CASSLGSTNNEQFF. Written as DNA, the CDR3 is TGTGCCAGCAGCTTAGGCTCCACAAACAATGAGCAGTTCTTC.

This chain joins TRBV28 and TRBJ1-1; D call uncertain. V was cut by 7 bases and J by 8 bases, with 14 bases left in between. The germline V gene encodes CDR1 MDHEN and CDR2 SYDVKM. This CDR3 has 12 residues. The CDR3, as DNA: TGTGCCAGCACCTCTTCTATCAGGGAAGCTTTCTTT. Translating it yields CASTSSIREAFF.

This chain joins TRBV10-3 and TRBJ2-7; the match to TRBD1 covers 8 bases. There are 16 residues in the CDR3. Germline-derived CDR1 and CDR2 are ENHRY and SYGVKD. V was clipped by 3 bases and J by 2 bases; unmatched bases: 9. The CDR3 is CAISDPAGTGTYEQYF. The CDR3, as DNA: TGTGCCATCAGTGATCCAGCCGGGACAGGAACCTACGAGCAGTACTTC.